This T cell receptor beta chain is from a study of blood T cell repertoires in COVID-19 (dated by TCRdb to 2018 to 2021). Notes on the research overall: Collaborator samples came from the United States, Italy and Spain and covered acute and convalescent phases of COVID-19. The prospective study material was composed of cDNA or gDNA derived from T cells, B-cell-depleted T cells, or PBMCs. Deeply sampled blood TCRbeta repertoires from subjects exposed to, actively infected with, or recovered from COVID-19 were included in the dataset. The repertoires were made available in a free public database intended to serve as a resource for research on the immune response to SARS-CoV-2. The samples were drawn from two sources: the first 160 participants of the ongoing ImmuneRACE study, and 1,200 or so subjects contributed by 6 global collaborators. The sample metadata nearly always contained a de-identified subject ID, COVID-19 status, age in years and sex. HLA class I and class II types, where available, came from metadata supplied by the sample provider rather than from assay-based typing. The full study reports these points: How much clinical and demographic metadata was included differed by source and by participant, and the metadata was provided uncurated.

Of note for this clone: There is no known antigen for this receptor. Base qualities are not provided; no much larger clone lies one nucleotide away.

The immunoSEQ Assay, a bias-controlled multiplex PCR, was used to amplify TCRbeta CDR3 regions from genomic DNA. In the original analysis: The number of nucleated cells in each sample was estimated by amplification of reference gene primers within the assay. Sequence reads were collapsed and filtered to measure the absolute abundance of every unique TCRbeta CDR3 rearrangement. For each sample, productive Simpson clonality was calculated by taking the square root of Simpson's diversity index across productive rearrangements. TCRdb took over this immuneACCESS table, retaining in-frame rearrangements with V and J assigned. Such tables are incomplete; in checked studies, under half of the missing clones stem from an unresolved V gene, and the remainder is unexplained. The V and J calls and clone size are taken from that table; D and trimming were inferred from the DNA. Here the sample has 140,000 to 150,000 clones; roughly 86% occur a single time. The ten largest clonotypes hold about 1.7% of the sample.

Whole blood was collected in K2EDTA tubes by collaborating institutions according to the institutions' own protocols. Collaborator samples were shipped for TCRbeta analysis as frozen whole blood, isolated PBMCs, or DNA extracted from either sample type. The CDR3, from cysteine to phenylalanine, totals 15 residues. CDR3 DNA only is kept here, 45 bases in frame from base 1. The junction carries 13 bases between V and J, which are trimmed by 0 bases and 10 bases respectively. The germline V gene supplies CDR1 MNHNS and CDR2 SASEGT. This clonotype was sampled from a man aged 65-85 years with acute or convalescent COVID-19. Sequences were obtained from peripheral blood. The chain is assembled from TRBV6-1 and TRBJ1-6; the D gene identity is not certain. The CDR3 in this case is CASSEAHGEVSPLHF. In nucleotides, the sequence is TGTGCCAGCAGTGAAGCCCACGGGGAGGTCTCACCCCTCCACTTT.